This TCR beta chain was sequenced for a study of T cell responses to AZD1222 COVID-19 vaccine. V was cut by 1 base and J by 4 bases, with 13 bases left in between. Germline values: CDR1 LGHNA, CDR2 YSLEER. There are 15 residues in the CDR3. This clone was seen only once. The target antigen is unknown. Sequencing used immunoSEQ multiplex PCR; TCRdb keeps in-frame clones, though not all of them. The data hold around 150,000 clones, with under 95% observed a single time. Study-level results: Unmutated variant regions are reportedly the target of nearly half of TCRs that are spike-specific. After the peak T cell response, and only then, were repertoires sampled.

This sample comprised peripheral blood, obtained 28 days after the second dose of the MenACWY control vaccine. The TCR was taken from an adult who received the MenACWY meningococcal vaccine as a control. The chain has TRBV4-3 and TRBJ1-2; perhaps TRBD1 as D (5 bases). The CDR3 spells CASSQGAQGRYGYTF. The CDR3 region has the DNA TGCGCCAGCAGCCAAGGGGCGCAGGGCCGCTATGGCTACACCTTC.